This T cell receptor beta chain was sequenced in a study of graft-versus-host responses after intestinal transplantation (dated by TCRdb to 2020 to 2022). For context, the study as a whole: The transplants that recipients received were multivisceral, liver-intestinal, or isolated intestinal. A peak of at least 4% donor T cells among recipient peripheral blood mononuclear cells was the definition used for donor T cell macrochimerism. A cohort of roughly 25 intestinal transplant recipients, including one retransplant, was enrolled, and a few patients lacking pretransplant specimens were excluded. Every recipient was given anti-thymocyte globulin induction, followed by approximately 3 years of maintenance tacrolimus and steroids. After intestinal transplantation, graft-versus-host and host-versus-graft alloreactive T cell clones were followed in the graft, circulation and bone marrow using bulk TCR-beta CDR3 sequencing. Rather than going through the commercial service, samples from a few later patients were sequenced in-house on an Illumina MiSeq and processed with MiXCR. Alloreactive clones were identified by sequencing pre-transplant mixed lymphocyte reaction products and comparing them with unstimulated pre-transplant donor and recipient T cells.

Blood samples were collected up to 4 times in the first month after transplant and then at least monthly when available. Findings and caveats that apply to the study as a whole: Early after transplant, peak levels of circulating GvH clones were associated with declines in HvG clones. High GvH to HvG T cell clonal ratios were observed in the allografts of patients with donor T cell macrochimerism. The conclusions were limited by the relatively low number and heterogeneity of the intestinal transplant patients. GvH clones were detected in recipient bone marrow, and some of these GvH clones were observed earlier in ileal mucosa or blood, consistent with an intestinal mucosal origin.

In this sample, this clone turned up once. Its antigen remains unidentified. Base qualities were left out, and no much larger clone turns up one base away. Library method: the immunoSEQ multiplex PCR assay. Adaptive Biotechnologies carried out high-throughput TCR-beta CDR3 sequencing of genomic DNA for most patients. Turning to the authors' computational methods: Adaptive's ImmunoSEQ software supplied the TCR sequencing data for more than 15 patients, while MiXCR and VDJtools were used to process three other patients. CDR3 nucleotide sequences shared by donor and recipient were removed because the origin of these sequences could not be assigned. To count as alloreactive, a clone needed at least 2-fold expansion over unstimulated cells and a minimum CFSE-low frequency of 0.002% (template counts) or 0.001% (read counts). Clones detected in sequenced pre-transplant spleen, lymph node, or MLR CFSE-low populations of the donor or recipient were defined as mappable. Cumulative frequency of alloreactive clones was calculated as a percentage of all sequences weighted by copy number. TCRdb obtained this table from immuneACCESS and retained in-frame rearrangements with V and J assigned. These tables miss some clones; where compared with another copy, unresolved V genes account for less than half of the shortfall, and the remainder is unexplained. The DNA gave D and trimming, while V, J and clone size come from that table. The sample has roughly 25,000 clones on record, approximately 82% of them singletons. 0.9% to 1.2% of the sample rests with the top ten.

The material sequenced was PBMCs, taken 28 days after intestinal transplant. The receptor's source is a human patient who received an intestinal transplant, so some T cells may come from the graft donor.

This receptor has the CDR3 CASSQEQGGNQPQHF. The sequence in DNA is TGCGCCAGCAGCCAAGAACAGGGAGGCAATCAGCCCCAGCATTTT. The chain was built from TRBV4-1 and TRBJ1-5; 6 matching bases give a weak D call of TRBD1. Reading the germline V gene gives CDR1 MGHRA and CDR2 YSYEKL. Taken from cysteine to phenylalanine, the CDR3 has 15 residues. The only DNA kept is the CDR3, 45 bases in frame from the first base. Relative to germline, V is 0 bases shorter and J is 2 bases shorter, with 8 bases between their ends.